Presented here are 25 T cell receptor beta chains from one specimen sequenced in a study of shared T cell receptors in the human thymus. Here immunoSEQ multiplex PCR was the method, and the copy in TCRdb shows in-frame clones only, minus some. The sample lists about 380,000 clones, 85% to 95% occurring once. Specimen: thymocytes. Source of these receptors: a human donor.

The genes are TRBV15 and TRBJ2-5, with 13 bases aligning to TRBD2. This CDR3 region has 19 residues. V dropped 0 bases and J dropped 4; count of bases not matched to a gene: 11. CDR1 and CDR2 from the germline V gene are LNHNV and YYDKDF (reference sequence). The CDR3 sequence: CATSREGLAGAPEVETQYF. CDR3 in DNA: TGTGCCACCAGCAGAGAAGGACTAGCGGGAGCTCCCGAGGTAGAGACCCAGTACTTC.

The gene calls are TRBV6-5 and TRBJ1-2; D remains ambiguous. The CDR3 sequence is 13 residues long. Looked up from germline, CDR1 is MNHEY and CDR2 is SVGAGI. The ends were cut back, 6 bases at V and 1 base at J, with 9 bases in the middle. CDR3 sequence reads: CASRRALNYGYTF. The DNA of the CDR3 is TGTGCCAGCAGACGGGCTCTTAACTATGGCTACACCTTC.

The genes are TRBV27 and TRBJ1-6; 7 bases fit TRBD1. Germline V gene data show CDR1 as MNHEY and CDR2 as SMNVEV (reference sequence). The CDR3 loop spans 14 amino acids. After removal of 5 bases from V and 6 bases from J, the junction contained 4 bases not matched to a gene. The CDR3 protein is CASSVRDSNSPLHF. CDR3 DNA: TGTGCCAGCAGTGTCCGGGACAGTAATTCACCCCTCCACTTT.

This chain links TRBV19 with TRBJ2-6; weak D call: TRBD1 (5 bases). The V end was cut by 7 bases, the J end by 0 bases, with 13 bases between. The CDR3 loop spans 16 amino acids. CDR1 is LNHDA and CDR2 is SQIVND in the germline V gene (reference sequence). Here the CDR3 reads CASTKVQVSGANVLTF. The CDR3 region has the DNA TGTGCCAGTACCAAAGTACAGGTCTCTGGGGCCAACGTCCTGACTTTC.

The rearrangement links TRBV28 to TRBJ2-5; D unclear. Germline V gives CDR1 MDHEN, CDR2 SYDVKM. The CDR3 sequence is 14 residues long. V lost 5 bases, J lost 1 base, and 11 bases lay in between. Here the CDR3 reads CASSPLRSQETQYF. CDR3 bases: TGTGCCAGCAGTCCTCTCAGGAGCCAAGAGACCCAGTACTTC.

Comment on this clone: This specimen includes other DNA sequences encoding the same CDR3. This chain uses TRBV27 with TRBJ2-2; 13 bases line up with TRBD2. Germline loops: CDR1 MNHEY, CDR2 SMNVEV (reference sequence). The CDR3 totals 18 residues. The V and J ends lost 4 bases and 5 bases, in that order; junction bases with no gene match: 10. CDR3 sequence (DNA): TGTGCCAGCAGTTCCTGGACTAGCGGGAGTGGGGGGACCGGGGAGCTGTTTTTT. It is translated as CASSSWTSGSGGTGELFF.

The J gene is TRBJ1-1, the V gene TRBV30; D might be TRBD1 (6 bases). CDR3 length: 17 amino acids. The germline V and J ends were trimmed by 0 bases and 1 base, with 18 bases remaining between them. Germline V gene sequence: CDR1 GTSNPN, CDR2 SVGIG (reference sequence). The CDR3 bases are TGTGCCTGGAGTGTACCCCCGAGCGACAGGCCGAACACTGAAGCTTTCTTT. Translated, it gives CAWSVPPSDRPNTEAFF. The variable domain in full, with the rest retrieved from reference TRBV30 and TRBJ1-1, is SQTIHQWPATLVQPVGSPLSLECTVEGTSNPNLYWYRQAAGRGLQLLFYSVGIGQISSEVPQNLSASRPQDRQFILSSKKLLLSDSGFYLCAWSVPPSDRPNTEAFFGQGTRLTVV.

The V and J genes are TRBV7-6 and TRBJ1-2, with TRBD1 identical over 7 bases. The CDR3 consists of 16 residues. V was pared by 5 bases and J by 2 bases, with 11 bases of the junction left unmatched. Germline V gene data show CDR1 as SGHVS and CDR2 as FNYEAQ. The CDR3 sequence: CASSATPGQKNYGYTF. CDR3 nucleotides: TGTGCCAGCAGCGCCACCCCGGGACAGAAGAACTATGGCTACACCTTC. Filled out from reference TRBV7-6 and TRBJ1-2, the complete variable domain reads GAGVSQSPRYKVTKRGQDVALRCDPISGHVSLYWYRQALGQGPEFLTYFNYEAQQDKSGLPNDRFSAERPEGSISTLTIQRTEQRDSAMYRCASSATPGQKNYGYTFGSGTRLTVV.

The J gene is TRBJ2-1, the V gene TRBV30, with 9 bases lining up with TRBD2. Germline V gene data show CDR1 as GTSNPN and CDR2 as SVGIG (reference sequence). The CDR3 has 15 amino acids. With 3 bases clipped from V and 10 bases from J, the junction kept 13 bases outside the gene matches. As DNA, the CDR3 is TGTGCCTGGAGGCTTTCCGGGACTAGCCTAGGCGAGCAGTTCTTC. As protein: CAWRLSGTSLGEQFF.

The chain has TRBV5-4 and TRBJ1-3; 7 nucleotides align to TRBD1. There are 16 residues in the CDR3. V dropped 3 bases and J dropped 2; count of bases not matched to a gene: 8. Germline-derived CDR1 and CDR2 are SGHNT and YYREEE (reference sequence). CDR3 nucleotide sequence: TGTGCCAGCAGCTCGGGACAGCCCGAAACTGGAAACACCATATATTTT. Protein product: CASSSGQPETGNTIYF.

The genes are TRBV6-1 and TRBJ1-2, with D perhaps TRBD1 (6 bases). CDR1 and CDR2 (germline): MNHNS, SASEGT. With 1 base removed from V and 4 bases from J, the gap between germline ends came to 7 bases. The CDR3 loop spans 13 amino acids. CDR3 nucleotides: TGTGCCAGCAGTGAAGACAGGGTCTATGGCTACACCTTC. Its protein product is CASSEDRVYGYTF.

The CDR3 DNA sequence: TGTGCCACCAGCAGCACTCGACAGGGGGCGAATCAGCCCCAGCATTTT. It translates to CATSSTRQGANQPQHF. The gene calls are TRBV15 and TRBJ1-5; 10 bases are a match to TRBD1. The CDR3 is 16 amino acids. The germline V gene encodes CDR1 LNHNV and CDR2 YYDKDF (reference sequence). V gave up 3 bases and J gave up 4 bases; unmatched junction bases: 6.

The rearrangement uses TRBV4-3 and TRBJ2-3; TRBD2 matches 7 bases. Germline CDR1 reads LGHNA; CDR2 reads YSLEER. The CDR3 extends over 15 amino acids. The V segment lost 6 bases and the J segment 4 bases; nucleotides outside the gene matches: 10. The CDR3, as DNA: TGCGCCAGCAGGTGGGCGCGGGAGACGCCAGATACGCAGTATTTT. It yields the protein CASRWARETPDTQYF.

The chain recombines TRBV28 with TRBJ2-2; 7 positions match TRBD1. Unmatched junction bases numbered 5, after V lost 4 bases and J lost 3 bases. In germline, CDR1 is MDHEN, CDR2 SYDVKM. This CDR3 is built from 15 residues. This chain's CDR3 is CASSSTGADTGELFF. The CDR3 DNA reads TGTGCCAGCAGTTCAACAGGGGCGGACACCGGGGAGCTGTTTTTT.

The genes are TRBV2 and TRBJ1-5; 10 bases agree with TRBD1. V was clipped by 6 bases and J by 5 bases; unmatched bases: 7. Germline CDR1 and CDR2: SNHLY and FYNNEI. The CDR3 is 15 residues long. The CDR3: CASRVTGGRDQPQHF. The CDR3, as DNA: TGTGCCAGCAGGGTGACAGGGGGCAGGGATCAGCCCCAGCATTTT.

The V call is TRBV15, the J call TRBJ2-3; TRBD1 matches 9 bases. This CDR3 has 22 residues. Germline CDR1 reads LNHNV; CDR2 reads YYDKDF (reference sequence). The junction had 22 bases not matched to a gene; V was cut back by 0 bases and J by 3 bases. The CDR3 bases are TGTGCCACCAGCAGAGATCCCCCGGGACAGGGTGGGGTACTAGCGAGGACAGATACGCAGTATTTT. This codes for CATSRDPPGQGGVLARTDTQYF.

The rearrangement uses TRBV7-3 and TRBJ2-7, with 8 bases aligning to TRBD1. Germline V gives CDR1 SGHTA, CDR2 FQGTGA. The CDR3 is 15 amino acids. The trim removed 3 bases at V and 5 bases at J, leaving 9 bases unmatched. This CDR3 is CASSFYSDRDHEQYF. The DNA for the CDR3 is TGTGCCAGCAGCTTTTACTCGGACAGGGACCACGAGCAGTACTTC.

J is TRBJ1-5 and V is TRBV28, with unresolved D. Germline V CDR1 and CDR2: MDHEN, SYDVKM. The CDR3 is 16 residues long. Trimming took off 1 base at V and 0 bases at J, with 10 bases between the two ends. The CDR3 nucleotides are TGTGCCAGCAGTTTATTACCGGGTTCTAGCAATCAGCCCCAGCATTTT. The encoded protein is CASSLLPGSSNQPQHF.

This clone turned up a few times. The CDR3 here is CASSLGDRVSYNEQFF. DNA of the CDR3: TGTGCCAGCAGTTTAGGCGACAGGGTATCCTACAATGAGCAGTTCTTC. The gene calls are TRBV27 and TRBJ2-1, with 7 bases fitting TRBD1. Germline assignment: CDR1 MNHEY and CDR2 SMNVEV (reference sequence). V was pared by 2 bases and J by 1 base, with 5 bases of the junction left unmatched. The CDR3 consists of 16 residues.

V gene TRBV7-2 combines with J gene TRBJ1-5; a possible D gene is TRBD1 (5 bases). CDR3 size: 15 residues. Trimming removed 5 bases at V and 0 bases at J, with 11 bases between. Germline V CDR1 and CDR2: SGHTA, FQGNSA. CDR3 region: CASSPSGSSNQPQHF. The CDR3 region has the DNA TGTGCCAGCAGCCCTTCAGGGAGTAGCAATCAGCCCCAGCATTTT.

The chain links TRBV18 to TRBJ1-3; 8 bases are shared with TRBD1. Germline values: CDR1 KGHSH, CDR2 LQKENI. This CDR3 is 17 amino acids long. The trim removed 5 bases at V and 3 bases at J, leaving 12 bases unmatched. The CDR3 nucleotides read TGTGCCAGCTCAACAAAGACAGGGGCTCACTTTGGAAACACCATATATTTT. The encoded protein is CASSTKTGAHFGNTIYF.

V and J are TRBV10-1 and TRBJ2-3; 9 positions match TRBD2. Germline loops: CDR1 WNHNN, CDR2 SYGVQD (reference sequence). This CDR3 is 14 amino acids long. Germline trimming cut 6 bases from V and 3 bases from J; bases unmatched to any gene: 4. CDR3 amino acids: CASSLAGMTDTQYF. Here the CDR3 DNA reads TGCGCCAGCAGCCTAGCGGGAATGACAGATACGCAGTATTTT.

The genes are TRBV10-3 and TRBJ1-1; 7 positions agree with TRBD1. The germline V gene encodes CDR1 ENHRY and CDR2 SYGVKD. The CDR3 is 16 residues long. The V gene end was trimmed by 2 bases and the J gene end by 4 bases; junction bases not matched to a gene: 10. The CDR3 nucleotides read TGTGCCATCAGTGAGCGCTCTGGCTCAGGGGGCACTGAAGCTTTCTTT. Encoded protein: CAISERSGSGGTEAFF.

The V gene is TRBV27, the J gene TRBJ2-2; D perhaps matches TRBD2 (6 bases). Germline loops: CDR1 MNHEY, CDR2 SMNVEV (reference sequence). The V end lost 6 bases, the J end lost 4 bases, and 18 bases lay between the germline ends. The CDR3 covers 16 residues. CDR3 region: CASRRGGRQITGELFF. The DNA of the CDR3 is TGTGCCAGCAGGCGGGGAGGCAGGCAAATCACCGGGGAGCTGTTTTTT.

The V and J genes are TRBV19 and TRBJ1-4; D may be TRBD1 (5 bases). CDR3 length: 15 amino acids. Germline assignment: CDR1 LNHDA and CDR2 SQIVND (reference sequence). V was clipped by 8 bases and J by 6 bases, with 19 bases between them. CDR3: CASRRRGAVDEKLFF. The CDR3 DNA reads as TGTGCCAGTCGCCGGAGGGGCGCAGTTGATGAAAAACTGTTTTTT.